This paragraph covers one T cell receptor beta chain sequence. Its target is not known. Germline values: CDR1 MGHDK, CDR2 SYGVNS. Deletions cut 8 bases from V and 2 bases from J, with 7 bases between. The CDR3 runs 11 residues. The sample belongs to a study of cytotoxic CD8 clonotypes in ibrutinib-treated CLL. Study at large: Response sampling took place at median approximately eleven months of treatment, range 6 to 36. Study-wide findings and caveats: Clonality went higher at ibrutinib response and then dropped back toward baseline at progression. The public clonotypes identified were infrequent and showed contraction or stability on treatment.

Profiling relied on immunoSEQ multiplex PCR, and the TCRdb table lists in-frame clones only, not all of them. The sample holds roughly 130,000 clones, over 60% seen once. Roughly 2.1 micrograms of genomic DNA came from cryopreserved PBMCs for TCR beta libraries. The sequence was collected from a human donor with chronic lymphocytic leukemia. The source material was PBMCs, sampled after 12 months of ibrutinib treatment. The chain recombines TRBV25-1 with TRBJ2-7; possibly TRBD1 for D (6 bases). The CDR3 reads CASRDTYEQYF. The CDR3 coding sequence is TGTGCCAGCCGGGACACCTACGAGCAGTACTTC.